These 20 T cell receptor beta chains were all obtained from the same sample, sequenced in a study of blood T cell repertoires in COVID-19. Assay: immunoSEQ multiplex PCR; the TCRdb copy retains only in-frame clones and omits some. Of around 250,000 clones in the sample, 80% to 90% were seen once. The source material was peripheral blood. Source of these receptors: a woman between 70 and 85 years old with COVID-19, enrolled during active disease.

V is TRBV29-1 and J is TRBJ1-2; D gene ambiguous. V gave up 7 bases and J gave up 8 bases, with 20 bases separating them. The CDR3 is made up of 13 amino acids. Germline V gene lookup returns CDR1 SQVTM and CDR2 ANQGSEA. CDR3 sequence: CSGVGEGLGGYTF. CDR3 DNA sequence: TGCAGCGGTGTAGGCGAGGGCCTGGGCGGCTACACCTTC.

The J gene is TRBJ2-7, the V gene TRBV28; 10 bases agree with TRBD2. V gave up 3 bases and J gave up 6 bases; unmatched junction bases: 5. This CDR3 is 14 amino acids long. CDR1 is MDHEN, CDR2 SYDVKM, per germline. DNA for the CDR3: TGTGCCAGCAGTTTTAGTCTAGCGGGAGCCGAGCAGTACTTC. It is translated as CASSFSLAGAEQYF.

On this clone itself: Distinct nucleotide sequences in the sample also encode this CDR3. This sequence joins TRBV19 and TRBJ2-1; 13 bases match TRBD2. Germline trimming cut 1 base from V and 6 bases from J; bases unmatched to any gene: 0. The CDR3 is made up of 15 amino acids. Germline loops: CDR1 LNHDA, CDR2 SQIVND (reference sequence). The DNA for the CDR3 is TGTGCCAGTAGTATAGGGACTAGCGGGAGCAATGAGCAGTTCTTC. This sequence encodes CASSIGTSGSNEQFF.

The chain links TRBV5-5 to TRBJ1-3; D not resolved. This CDR3 comprises 16 residues. Germline lookup yields CDR1 SGHKS and CDR2 YYEKEE (reference sequence). Deletions cut 6 bases from V and 0 bases from J, with 16 bases between. CDR3 sequence: CASIPPPPSSGNTIYF. For the CDR3, the DNA is TGTGCCAGCATCCCACCCCCGCCCAGCTCTGGAAACACCATATATTTT.

The chain recombines TRBV10-3 with TRBJ2-7; D possibly corresponds to TRBD1 (5 bases). This CDR3 contains 11 residues. Germline lookup yields CDR1 ENHRY and CDR2 SYGVKD. V was trimmed by 6 bases and J by 6 bases, leaving 9 bases between them. As DNA, the CDR3 is TGTGCCATCAGGGGGCTCGGCGAGCAGTACTTC. Amino acid sequence: CAIRGLGEQYF.

This chain uses TRBV7-3 with TRBJ1-3; TRBD1 aligns across 7 bases. Per germline, CDR1 SGHTA and CDR2 FQGTGA. Trimming took 5 bases from V and 4 from J; bases not matched to a gene: 17. The CDR3 is 18 residues long. In DNA, the CDR3 is TGTGCCAGCAGCCGAACGGGACAGTCCATCCAAGGAGGAAACACCATATATTTT. It yields the protein CASSRTGQSIQGGNTIYF.

The chain links TRBV9 to TRBJ2-1, with D uncertain. Germline V gene sequence: CDR1 SGDLS, CDR2 YYNGEE. This CDR3 is built from 11 residues. Trimming left V 5 bases short and J 5 bases short, with 5 bases between. This CDR3 is CASRNNNEQFF. CDR3 DNA sequence: TGTGCCAGCAGAAACAACAATGAGCAGTTCTTC.

The chain joins TRBV3-1 (or the pseudogene TRBV3-2) to TRBJ2-5; 7 bases agree with TRBD1. The ends lost 5 bases at V and 7 bases at J; junction bases unmatched: 10. The CDR3 is 14 residues long. CDR1 and CDR2 from the germline V gene are LGHDT and YNNKEL (reference sequence). CDR3 amino acids: CASSGRQGVGTQYF. In DNA, the CDR3 is TGTGCCAGCAGCGGGCGGCAGGGGGTTGGGACCCAGTACTTC.

The chain has TRBV7-2 and TRBJ2-1, with D possibly being TRBD2 (5 bases). The germline CDR1 and CDR2 sequences are SGHTA and FQGNSA. The CDR3 runs 15 residues. V lost 4 bases and J lost 10, with 20 bases in between. CDR3 in amino acids: CASSSSGIHTREQFF. DNA of the CDR3: TGTGCCAGCAGCTCCTCCGGGATCCACACAAGAGAGCAGTTCTTC.

The chain combines TRBV6-4 with TRBJ1-5, with a possible D match to TRBD1 (5 bases). Looked up from germline, CDR1 is MRHNA and CDR2 is SNTAGT. This CDR3 is 16 amino acids long. Trimming cost V 4 bases and J 1 base, with 14 bases left between them. CDR3 nucleotides: TGTGCCAGCAGTGCAGAGCCTACAGGAAGCAATCAGCCCCAGCATTTT. Encoded protein: CASSAEPTGSNQPQHF.

The chain carries TRBV9 and TRBJ2-4; the D is unclear. This CDR3 is built from 14 residues. Germline CDR1 is SGDLS and CDR2 is YYNGEE. V dropped 0 bases and J dropped 6 bases, with 10 bases sitting between them. The CDR3 region is CASSVDGRGNIQYF. The CDR3 DNA follows: TGTGCCAGCAGCGTAGATGGGCGTGGAAACATTCAGTACTTC.

The rearrangement joins TRBV5-5 to TRBJ2-7, with 11 positions matching TRBD1. The CDR3 consists of 15 residues. Germline CDR1 and CDR2: SGHKS and YYEKEE (reference sequence). V trimming: 2 bases; J trimming: 7 bases; junction bases outside the gene matches: 8. CDR3 in amino acids: CASSFRDRGFGEQYF. The CDR3 DNA is TGTGCCAGCAGCTTCCGGGACAGGGGGTTTGGAGAGCAGTACTTC.

The rearrangement joins TRBV3-1 (or the pseudogene TRBV3-2) to TRBJ2-1; 9 nucleotides align to TRBD2. Germline CDR1 is LGHDT and CDR2 is YNNKEL (reference sequence). The CDR3 loop spans 15 amino acids. V lost 1 base to trimming and J lost 6 bases; unmatched junction nucleotides: 4. DNA of the CDR3: TGTGCCAGCAGCCAAGTAGCGGGAGCTCCCAATGAGCAGTTCTTC. Its translation: CASSQVAGAPNEQFF.

The chain carries TRBV3-1 (or the pseudogene TRBV3-2) and TRBJ2-7; 11 bases align to TRBD2. The CDR3 extends over 14 amino acids. Per the germline V gene, CDR1 is LGHDT and CDR2 is YNNKEL (reference sequence). V gave up 6 bases and J gave up 4 bases; unmatched junction bases: 5. For the CDR3, the DNA is TGTGCCAGCAGTCCCGGGACTAGCGGATACGAGCAGTACTTC. Its protein is CASSPGTSGYEQYF.

The chain links TRBV2 to TRBJ1-2; weak D call: TRBD1 (5 bases). V gave up 6 bases and J gave up 6 bases, with 14 bases separating them. This CDR3 is 13 amino acids long. Germline V gives CDR1 SNHLY, CDR2 FYNNEI. The chain's CDR3 is CASRTGPGNGYTF. For the CDR3, the DNA is TGTGCCAGCAGGACCGGGCCAGGGAATGGCTACACCTTC.

The rearrangement links TRBV4-1 to TRBJ1-1; no reliable D call. Per germline, CDR1 MGHRA and CDR2 YSYEKL. This CDR3 is built from 14 residues. Trimming shortened V by 0 bases and J by 6 bases, and 11 bases separated the two germline ends. This chain's CDR3 is CASSQDWRSSEAFF. CDR3 in DNA: TGCGCCAGCAGCCAAGACTGGAGGTCGTCTGAAGCTTTCTTT.

In this sample, this clone turned up a few times. V gene TRBV7-2 combines with J gene TRBJ1-2; 7 bases line up with TRBD1. V dropped 5 bases and J dropped 8; count of bases not matched to a gene: 8. Germline values: CDR1 SGHTA, CDR2 FQGNSA. The CDR3 spans 13 residues. CDR3 nucleotide sequence: TGTGCCAGCAGCACCGGACAGGTTCTGGGCTACACCTTC. Its translation is CASSTGQVLGYTF.

The CDR3 nucleotides are TGTGCCAGCAGCCCGCTCGACAGGGGGGACGAAAAACTGTTTTTT. It yields the protein CASSPLDRGDEKLFF. The V gene is TRBV7-9, the J gene TRBJ1-4, with 9 bases aligning to TRBD1. This CDR3 is built from 15 residues. Trimming cost V 5 bases and J 8 bases; bases outside gene matches: 9. Germline loops: CDR1 SEHNR, CDR2 FQNEAQ (reference sequence).

V gene TRBV19 combines with J gene TRBJ2-2; D gene uncertain. V lost 4 bases to trimming and J lost 8 bases, with 8 bases between them. Germline V CDR1 and CDR2: LNHDA, SQIVND (reference sequence). This CDR3 is 12 amino acids long. The CDR3 sequence: CASSSLAGELFF. CDR3 nucleotides: TGTGCCAGTAGTAGCCTTGCGGGGGAGCTGTTTTTT.

This clone was recorded once. The V gene is TRBV24-1, the J gene TRBJ1-5; D is unresolved. This CDR3 has 13 amino acids. CDR1 is KGHDR, CDR2 SFDVKD, per germline. Trimming took 2 bases from V and 4 from J, leaving 5 bases between them. The CDR3 nucleotides are TGTGCCACCAGTGATTACGGTAATCAGCCCCAGCATTTT. Its protein is CATSDYGNQPQHF.